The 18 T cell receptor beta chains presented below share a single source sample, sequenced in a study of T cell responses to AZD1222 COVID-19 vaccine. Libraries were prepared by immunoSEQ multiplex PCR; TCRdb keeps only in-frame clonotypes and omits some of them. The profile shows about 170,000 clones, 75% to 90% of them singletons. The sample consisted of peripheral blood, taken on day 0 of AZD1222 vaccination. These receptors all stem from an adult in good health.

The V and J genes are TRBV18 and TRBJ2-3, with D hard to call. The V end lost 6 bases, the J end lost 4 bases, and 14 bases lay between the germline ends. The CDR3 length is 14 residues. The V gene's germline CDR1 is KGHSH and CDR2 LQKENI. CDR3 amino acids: CASSPSVGSDTQYF. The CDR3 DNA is TGTGCCAGCTCCCCCTCGGTTGGCTCAGATACGCAGTATTTT.

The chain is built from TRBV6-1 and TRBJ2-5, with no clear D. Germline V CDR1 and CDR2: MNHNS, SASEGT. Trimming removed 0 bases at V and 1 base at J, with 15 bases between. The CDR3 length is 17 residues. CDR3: CASSEAGQVKIQETQYF. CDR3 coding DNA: TGTGCCAGCAGTGAAGCCGGGCAGGTCAAGATCCAAGAGACCCAGTACTTC.

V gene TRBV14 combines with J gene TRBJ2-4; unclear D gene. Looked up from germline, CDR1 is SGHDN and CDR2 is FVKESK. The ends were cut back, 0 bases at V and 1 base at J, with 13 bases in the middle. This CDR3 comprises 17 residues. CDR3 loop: CASSQDYTEDAKNIQYF. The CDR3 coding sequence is TGTGCCAGCAGCCAAGATTACACAGAAGACGCCAAAAACATTCAGTACTTC. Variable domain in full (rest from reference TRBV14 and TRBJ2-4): EAGVTQFPSHSVIEKGQTVTLRCDPISGHDNLYWYRRVMGKEIKFLLHFVKESKQDESGMPNNRFLAERTGGTYSTLKVQPAELEDSGVYFCASSQDYTEDAKNIQYFGAGTRLSVL.

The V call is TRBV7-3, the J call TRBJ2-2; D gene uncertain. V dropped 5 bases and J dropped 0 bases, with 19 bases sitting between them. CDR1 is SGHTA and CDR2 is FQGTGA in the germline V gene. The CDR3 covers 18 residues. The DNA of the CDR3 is TGTGCCAGCAGCCTAAAGGAAGTCTGGCATACGAACACCGGGGAGCTGTTTTTT. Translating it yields CASSLKEVWHTNTGELFF.

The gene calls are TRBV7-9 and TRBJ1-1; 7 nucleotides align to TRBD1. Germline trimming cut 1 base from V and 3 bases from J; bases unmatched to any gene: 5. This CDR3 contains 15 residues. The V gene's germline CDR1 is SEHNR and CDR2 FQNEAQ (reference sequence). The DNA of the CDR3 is TGTGCCAGCAGCTTAGGGCAGGGGGTTGACACTGAAGCTTTCTTT. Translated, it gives CASSLGQGVDTEAFF.

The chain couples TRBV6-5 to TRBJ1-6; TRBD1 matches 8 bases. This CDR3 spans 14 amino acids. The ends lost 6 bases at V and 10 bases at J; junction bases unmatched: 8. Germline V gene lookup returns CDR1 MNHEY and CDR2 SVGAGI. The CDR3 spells CASRRTGFGSPLHF. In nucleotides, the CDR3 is TGTGCCAGCAGAAGGACAGGGTTTGGGTCACCCCTCCACTTT.

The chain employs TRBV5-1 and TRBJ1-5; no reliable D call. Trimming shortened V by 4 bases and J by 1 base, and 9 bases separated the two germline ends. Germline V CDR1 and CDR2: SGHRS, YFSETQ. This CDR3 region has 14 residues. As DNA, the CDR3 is TGCGCCAGCAGCCCCGACGGGAGCAATCAGCCCCAGCATTTT. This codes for CASSPDGSNQPQHF. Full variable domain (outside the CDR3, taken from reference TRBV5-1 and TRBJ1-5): KAGVTQTPRYLIKTRGQQVTLSCSPISGHRSVSWYQQTPGQGLQFLFEYFSETQRNKGNFPGRFSGRQFSNSRSEMNVSTLELGDSALYLCASSPDGSNQPQHFGDGTRLSIL.

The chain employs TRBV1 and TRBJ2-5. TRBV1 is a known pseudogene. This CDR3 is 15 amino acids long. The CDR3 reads CTSSRDLGGQETQYF. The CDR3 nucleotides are TGCACCAGCAGCCGGGACCTAGGAGGCCAAGAGACCCAGTACTTC.

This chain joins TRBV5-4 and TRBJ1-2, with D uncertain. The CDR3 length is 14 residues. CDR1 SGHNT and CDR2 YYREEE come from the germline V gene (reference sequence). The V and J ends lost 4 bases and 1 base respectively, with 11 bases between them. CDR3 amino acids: CASSPPPLNYGYTF. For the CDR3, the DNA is TGTGCCAGCAGCCCCCCACCCCTTAACTATGGCTACACCTTC.

The CDR3 is CASSLGEPDTQYF. In DNA form, the CDR3 reads TGCGCCAGCAGCTTGGGGGAACCAGATACGCAGTATTTT. The chain combines TRBV5-1 with TRBJ2-3; the D is unclear. Germline assignment: CDR1 SGHRS and CDR2 YFSETQ. The CDR3 is 13 amino acids. V lost 0 bases to trimming and J lost 4 bases, with 6 bases between them.

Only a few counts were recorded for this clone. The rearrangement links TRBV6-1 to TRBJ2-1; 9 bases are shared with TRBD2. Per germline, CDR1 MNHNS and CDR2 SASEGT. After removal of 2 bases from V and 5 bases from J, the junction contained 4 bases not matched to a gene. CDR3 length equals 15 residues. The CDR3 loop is CASSELAGSHNEQFF. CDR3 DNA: TGTGCCAGCAGTGAACTAGCGGGGAGTCACAATGAGCAGTTCTTC.

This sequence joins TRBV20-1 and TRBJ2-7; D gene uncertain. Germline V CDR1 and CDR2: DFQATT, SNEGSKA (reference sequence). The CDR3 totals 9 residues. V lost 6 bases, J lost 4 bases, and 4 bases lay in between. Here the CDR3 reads CSAKYEQYV. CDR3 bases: TGCAGTGCCAAGTACGAGCAGTACGTC.

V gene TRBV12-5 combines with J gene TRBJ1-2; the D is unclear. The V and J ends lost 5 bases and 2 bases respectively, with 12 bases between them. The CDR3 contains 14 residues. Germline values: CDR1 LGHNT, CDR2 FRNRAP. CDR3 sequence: CASGPAPRNYGYTF. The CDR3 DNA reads TGTGCTAGTGGTCCCGCCCCGCGGAACTATGGCTACACCTTC.

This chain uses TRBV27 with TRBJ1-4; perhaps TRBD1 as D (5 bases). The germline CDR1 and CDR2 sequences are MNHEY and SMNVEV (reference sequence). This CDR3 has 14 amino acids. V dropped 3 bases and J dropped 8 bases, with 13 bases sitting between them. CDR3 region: CASSFSGTNEKLFF. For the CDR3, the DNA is TGTGCCAGCAGTTTCTCAGGGACCAACGAAAAACTGTTTTTT.

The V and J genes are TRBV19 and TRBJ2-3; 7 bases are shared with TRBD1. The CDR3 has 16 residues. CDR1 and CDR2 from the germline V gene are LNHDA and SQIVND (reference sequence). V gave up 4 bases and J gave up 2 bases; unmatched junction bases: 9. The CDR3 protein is CASSNPTGIATDTQYF. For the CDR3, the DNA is TGTGCCAGTAGTAACCCGACAGGGATAGCCACAGATACGCAGTATTTT.

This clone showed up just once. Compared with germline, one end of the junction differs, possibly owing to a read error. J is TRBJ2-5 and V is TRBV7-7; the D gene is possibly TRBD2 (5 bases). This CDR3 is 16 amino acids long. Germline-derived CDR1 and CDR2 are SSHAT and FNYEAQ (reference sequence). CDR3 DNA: TGTGCTAGCAGCTTAGGCGGAGGAACCAACCAAGAGACCCAGTACTTC. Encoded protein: CASSLGGGTNQETQYF.

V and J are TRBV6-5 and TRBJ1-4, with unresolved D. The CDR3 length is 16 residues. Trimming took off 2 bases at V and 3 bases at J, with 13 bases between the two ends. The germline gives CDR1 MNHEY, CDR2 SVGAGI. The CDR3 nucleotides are TGTGCCAGCAGTTACAACCCGGGCGGCGCTAATGAAAAACTGTTTTTT. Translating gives CASSYNPGGANEKLFF.

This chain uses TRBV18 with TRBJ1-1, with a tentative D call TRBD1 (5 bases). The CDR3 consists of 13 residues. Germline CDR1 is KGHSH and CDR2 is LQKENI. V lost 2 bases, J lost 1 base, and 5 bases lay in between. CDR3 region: CASSPGANTEAFF. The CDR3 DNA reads TGTGCCAGCTCACCAGGGGCGAACACTGAAGCTTTCTTT.